Sequencing of this T cell receptor beta chain was carried out in a study of cytomegalovirus exposure and HLA in healthy donors. 13 Jbeta primers and 60 Vbeta primers were used for the PCR. The protocol was immunoSEQ multiplex PCR, while the TCRdb copy is restricted to in-frame clones and leaves out a portion. The data hold roughly 90,000 clones, with 74% observed a single time. Points on this clone: The antigen is not known.

Study-wide points: Equally common other TCR beta chains were less clonally expanded than HLA-associated ones, a later analysis found.

The CDR3 totals 13 residues. Trimming cost V 5 bases and J 2 bases, with 9 bases left between them. Germline CDR1 MNHEY, CDR2 SMNVEV (reference sequence). The V and J genes are TRBV27 and TRBJ2-5; possible D gene TRBD2, 6 bases. The sequence was collected from a man aged 25-40 years in good health and CMV-seropositive. Sequenced material: PBMCs. The chain's CDR3 is CASSGDFQETQYF. The CDR3 bases are TGTGCCAGCAGTGGGGACTTTCAAGAGACCCAGTACTTC.